The source of this TCR beta chain is a study of neoadjuvant anti-PD-1 for oral cavity cancer. Findings and caveats of the study: Higher pretreatment blood Treg/Th17 ratios correlated with higher pretreatment blood and lower post-treatment tumor TCRbeta clonality.

To note about this clone: Its target is unknown.

Here immunoSEQ multiplex PCR was the method, and the copy in TCRdb shows in-frame clones only, minus some. The sample carries 12,000 or so clones, roughly 60% recorded once. The CDR3 is 12 residues long. Germline V CDR1 and CDR2: GTSNPN, SVGIG (reference sequence). The V and J ends lost 2 bases and 3 bases respectively, with 6 bases between them. Source: tumor tissue, taken before nivolumab (anti-PD-1) treatment. The sequence derives from a person aged 35-80 years with oral cavity squamous cell carcinoma. The donor label of this sample is uncertain. The V and J genes are TRBV30 and TRBJ2-3; no firm D call. CDR3 nucleotide sequence: TGTGCCTGGAGTTTCAGTACAGATACGCAGTATTTT. This encodes CAWSFSTDTQYF.